These 8 T cell receptor beta chains share one sample of origin, sequenced in a study of regulatory T cells in long-lasting Graves disease. Both iRepertoire HTBI primers and Arm-PCR of CDR3 regions were used to build the TCR beta libraries. TCRdb re-analysed the multiplex PCR reads in MiXCR, keeping a single row per CDR3 protein. The sample consists of over 250,000 distinct CDR3 sequences, around 23% of them appearing once. Time point given: persistent/refractory GD, antithyroid drugs over 5 years with positive TRAb. Construction of the TCR library relied on RNA isolated from PBMCs. The sample was peripheral blood mononuclear cells (PBMCs), taken when the disease was refractory, from a patient treated with antithyroid drugs. All receptors derive from a female donor with Graves disease.

V usage is TRBV4-3 and J usage is TRBJ2-1; D possibly corresponds to TRBD2 (5 bases). The CDR3 is made up of 15 amino acids. CDR1 and CDR2 (germline): LGHNA, YSLEER. The V end lost 3 bases, the J end lost 4 bases, and 13 bases lay between the germline ends. The CDR3 bases are TGCGCCAGCAGCCAGTTCGGGGTGGGATACAATGAGCAGTTCTTC. It is translated as CASSQFGVGYNEQFF.

This clonotype was seen repeatedly, ten times or more. This chain joins TRBV19 and TRBJ1-5; D ambiguous. Germline values: CDR1 LNHDA, CDR2 SQIVND (reference sequence). The V and J ends lost 8 bases and 0 bases respectively, with 11 bases between them. The CDR3 runs to 14 residues. In nucleotides, the CDR3 is TGTGCCAGTGCTATGGGGAATAGCAATCAGCCCCAGCATTTT. It encodes CASAMGNSNQPQHF.

This chain joins TRBV28 and TRBJ2-2, with 9 bases that match TRBD2. Unmatched junction bases numbered 15, after V lost 6 bases and J lost 4 bases. This CDR3 has 18 amino acids. Germline V gene lookup returns CDR1 MDHEN and CDR2 SYDVKM. The CDR3 DNA reads TGTGCCAGCAGCCCACATACCGCCGGGACTAGCTCCACCGGGGAGCTGTTTTTT. Translation gives CASSPHTAGTSSTGELFF.

This clonotype was recorded at least ten times. V gene TRBV6-5 combines with J gene TRBJ2-5; 10 bases agree with TRBD2. Germline V gives CDR1 MNHEY, CDR2 SVGAGI. This CDR3 contains 15 residues. V was pared by 4 bases and J by 2 bases, with 4 bases of the junction left unmatched. The CDR3 DNA follows: TGTGCCAGCAGTTCGGGACTAGCGACACAAGAGACCCAGTACTTC. Its protein product is CASSSGLATQETQYF.

This clonotype was seen ten or more times. V usage is TRBV20-1 and J usage is TRBJ1-1; D is unresolved. Germline-derived CDR1 and CDR2 are DFQATT and SNEGSKA (reference sequence). This CDR3 is 14 amino acids long. Trimming removed 5 bases from V and 1 base from J, with 14 bases in between. CDR3 protein: CSADSRGGNTEAFF. For the CDR3, the DNA is TGCAGTGCTGATAGTAGAGGTGGGAACACTGAAGCTTTCTTT.

Concerning this clonotype itself: At one boundary the junction diverges from the germline segment, which might be a read error. V usage is TRBV29-1 and J usage is TRBJ2-5; 13 positions match TRBD2. In germline, CDR1 is SQVTM, CDR2 ANQGSEA. The CDR3 spans 14 residues. CDR3: CSLLAGGRGETRYF. CDR3 DNA sequence: TGCAGCTTACTAGCGGGAGGGAGGGGAGAGACCCGGTACTTC.

This clonotype has more than one count but fewer than ten. The V and J genes are TRBV9 and TRBJ2-7; 14 nucleotides match TRBD2. J gave up 7 bases and V 5 bases, and 11 bases lay outside the gene matches. The CDR3 has 16 residues. The germline CDR1 and CDR2 sequences are SGDLS and YYNGEE. This CDR3 is CASSKEVGLAGDEQYF. Here the CDR3 DNA reads TGTGCCAGCAGTAAGGAAGTGGGACTAGCGGGAGATGAGCAGTACTTC.

The rearrangement joins TRBV18 to TRBJ2-7; no definite D call. Germline values: CDR1 KGHSH, CDR2 LQKENI. Between the trimmed V and J ends, which lost 2 bases and 3 bases, there was a span of 5 bases. There are 12 residues in the CDR3. The CDR3 spells CASSPRLYEQYF. In DNA form, the CDR3 reads TGTGCCAGCTCACCAAGGCTCTACGAGCAGTACTTC.